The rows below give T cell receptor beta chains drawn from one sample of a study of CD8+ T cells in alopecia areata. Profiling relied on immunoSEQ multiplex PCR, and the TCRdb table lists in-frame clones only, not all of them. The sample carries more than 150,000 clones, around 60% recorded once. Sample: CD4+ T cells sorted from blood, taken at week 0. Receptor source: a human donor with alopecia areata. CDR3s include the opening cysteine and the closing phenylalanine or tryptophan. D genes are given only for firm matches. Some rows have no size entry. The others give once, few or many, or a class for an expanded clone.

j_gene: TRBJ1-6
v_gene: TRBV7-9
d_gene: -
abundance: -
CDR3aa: CASSEMAPPLHF
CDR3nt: TGTGCCAGCAGCGAAATGGCCCCACCCCTCCACTTT

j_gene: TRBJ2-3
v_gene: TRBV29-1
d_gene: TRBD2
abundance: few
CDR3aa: CSGHGPSGRDTQYF
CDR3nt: TGCAGCGGCCACGGGCCTAGCGGGCGGGATACGCAGTATTTT

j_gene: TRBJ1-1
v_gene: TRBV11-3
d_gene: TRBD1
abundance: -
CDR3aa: CASSFSGQAQGAFF
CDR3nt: TGTGCCAGCAGCTTTTCAGGACAGGCCCAGGGAGCTTTCTTT

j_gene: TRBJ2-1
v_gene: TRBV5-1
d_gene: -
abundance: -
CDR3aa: CASSPTGFSYNEQFF
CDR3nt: TGCGCCAGCAGCCCAACAGGGTTCTCCTACAATGAGCAGTTCTTC

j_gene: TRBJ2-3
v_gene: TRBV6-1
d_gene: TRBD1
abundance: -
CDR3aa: CASSEAHRGRTDTQYF
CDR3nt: TGTGCCAGCAGTGAAGCGCACAGGGGCAGGACAGATACGCAGTATTTT

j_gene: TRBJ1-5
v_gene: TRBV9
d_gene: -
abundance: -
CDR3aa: CAQQHSNQPQHF
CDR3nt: TGTGCCCAACAACATAGCAATCAGCCCCAGCATTTT

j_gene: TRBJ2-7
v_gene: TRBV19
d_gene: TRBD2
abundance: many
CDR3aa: CASSEAGDRYEQYF
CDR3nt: TGTGCCAGTAGCGAGGCGGGGGATCGGTACGAGCAGTACTTC

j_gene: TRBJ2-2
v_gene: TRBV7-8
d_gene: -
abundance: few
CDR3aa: CASSWREGTGELFF
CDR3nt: TGTGCCAGCAGCTGGCGGGAAGGCACCGGGGAGCTGTTTTTT

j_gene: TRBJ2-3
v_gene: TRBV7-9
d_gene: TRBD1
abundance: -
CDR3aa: CASSQATGFDTQYF
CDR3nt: TGTGCCAGCAGTCAAGCGACAGGGTTTGATACGCAGTATTTT

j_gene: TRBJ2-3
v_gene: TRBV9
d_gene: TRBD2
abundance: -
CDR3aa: CASSVRSGASTDTQYF
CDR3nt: TGTGCCAGCAGCGTAAGAAGCGGGGCCAGCACAGATACGCAGTATTTT

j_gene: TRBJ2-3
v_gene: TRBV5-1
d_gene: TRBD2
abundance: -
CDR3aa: CASSLRTSGGTDTQYF
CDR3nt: TGCGCCAGCAGCTTACGGACTAGCGGGGGCACAGATACGCAGTATTTT

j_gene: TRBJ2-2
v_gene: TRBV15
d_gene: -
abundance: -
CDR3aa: CATSETGELFF
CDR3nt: TGTGCCACCAGCGAAACCGGGGAGCTGTTTTTT

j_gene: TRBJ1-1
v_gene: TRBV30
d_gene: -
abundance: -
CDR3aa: CAWSQSGWTEAFF
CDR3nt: TGTGCCTGGAGTCAGTCTGGTTGGACTGAAGCTTTCTTT

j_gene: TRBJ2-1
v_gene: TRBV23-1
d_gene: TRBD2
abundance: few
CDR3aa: CASSDPAGGLINEQFF
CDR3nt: TGCGCCAGCAGCGACCCAGCGGGGGGGCTGATAAATGAGCAGTTCTTC

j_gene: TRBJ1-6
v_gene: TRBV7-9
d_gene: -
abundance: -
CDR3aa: CASSLNNSPLHF
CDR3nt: TGTGCCAGCAGCCTAAATAATTCACCCCTCCACTTT

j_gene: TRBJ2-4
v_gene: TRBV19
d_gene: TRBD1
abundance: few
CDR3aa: CASSKPTGQETQYF
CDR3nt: TGTGCCAGTAGTAAGCCCACGGGACAGGAAACGCAGTACTTC

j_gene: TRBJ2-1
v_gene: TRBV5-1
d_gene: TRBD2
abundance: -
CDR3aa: CASSLAGTSGNNEQFF
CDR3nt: TGCGCCAGCAGCCTCGCCGGGACTAGCGGCAACAATGAGCAGTTCTTC

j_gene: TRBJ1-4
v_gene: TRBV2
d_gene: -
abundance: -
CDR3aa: CASDYSGRKLFF
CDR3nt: TGTGCCAGCGACTACTCAGGGAGGAAACTGTTTTTT

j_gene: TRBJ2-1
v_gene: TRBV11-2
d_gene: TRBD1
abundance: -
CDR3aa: CASSYRDRGYNEQFF
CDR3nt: TGTGCCAGCAGCTACCGGGACAGGGGGTACAATGAGCAGTTCTTC

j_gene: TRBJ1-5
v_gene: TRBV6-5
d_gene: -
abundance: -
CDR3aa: CASRLGQAQPQHF
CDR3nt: TGTGCCAGCAGGCTCGGCCAGGCGCAGCCCCAGCATTTT

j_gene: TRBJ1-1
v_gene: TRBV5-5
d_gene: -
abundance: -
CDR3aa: CASSLSTIEAFF
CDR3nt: TGTGCCAGCAGCTTGAGCACAATTGAAGCTTTCTTT

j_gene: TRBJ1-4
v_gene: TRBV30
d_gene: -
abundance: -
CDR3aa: CAWMVGTNEKLFF
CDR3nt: TGTGCCTGGATGGTAGGAACTAATGAAAAACTGTTTTTT

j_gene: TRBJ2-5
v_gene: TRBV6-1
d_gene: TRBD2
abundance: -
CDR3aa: CASSASSGGSRETQYF
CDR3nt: TGTGCCAGCAGTGCGTCTAGCGGGGGATCGCGGGAGACCCAGTACTTC

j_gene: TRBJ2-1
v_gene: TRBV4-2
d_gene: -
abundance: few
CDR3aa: CASSQPTTGMGEQFF
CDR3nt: TGTGCCAGCAGCCAACCAACGACGGGGATGGGCGAGCAGTTCTTC

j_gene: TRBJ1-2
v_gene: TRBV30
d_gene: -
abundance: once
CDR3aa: CAWSVRHGYTF
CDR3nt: TGTGCCTGGAGTGTACGCCATGGCTACACCTTC

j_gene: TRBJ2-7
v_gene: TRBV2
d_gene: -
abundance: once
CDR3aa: CASSEAPSREAFSYEQYF
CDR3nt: TGTGCCAGCAGTGAAGCTCCGTCGAGGGAAGCTTTTTCCTACGAGCAGTACTTC

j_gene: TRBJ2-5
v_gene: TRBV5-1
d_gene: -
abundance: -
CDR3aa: CASSPDPDGTQYF
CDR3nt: TGCGCCAGCAGCCCGGACCCTGACGGGACCCAGTACTTC

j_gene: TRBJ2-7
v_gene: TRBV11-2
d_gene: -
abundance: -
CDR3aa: CASSLDNSYEQYF
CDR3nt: TGTGCCAGCAGCTTAGACAACTCCTACGAGCAGTACTTC

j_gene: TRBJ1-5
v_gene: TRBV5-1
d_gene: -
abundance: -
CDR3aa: CASSYGTDNQPQHF
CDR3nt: TGCGCCAGCAGCTATGGGACGGATAATCAGCCCCAGCATTTT

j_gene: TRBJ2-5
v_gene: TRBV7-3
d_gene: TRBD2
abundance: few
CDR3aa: CASSRYGGVETQYF
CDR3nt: TGTGCCAGCAGCCGATACGGGGGGGTTGAGACCCAGTACTTC

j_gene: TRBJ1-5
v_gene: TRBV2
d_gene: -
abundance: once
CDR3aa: CASSSEAGTSNQPQHF
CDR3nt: TGTGCCAGCAGTTCGGAAGCCGGGACAAGCAATCAGCCCCAGCATTTT

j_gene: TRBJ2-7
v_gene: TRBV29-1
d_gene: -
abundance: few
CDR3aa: CSVDGSASGPYEQYF
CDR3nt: TGCAGCGTTGATGGATCTGCCAGTGGTCCCTACGAGCAGTACTTC

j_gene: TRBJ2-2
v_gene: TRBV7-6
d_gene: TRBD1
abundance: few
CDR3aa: CASNPQGEATGELFF
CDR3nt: TGTGCCAGCAACCCCCAGGGGGAAGCGACCGGGGAGCTGTTTTTT

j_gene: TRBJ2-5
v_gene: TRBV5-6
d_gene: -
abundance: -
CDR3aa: CASSSGAEWGAETQYF
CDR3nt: TGTGCCAGCAGCTCCGGGGCAGAATGGGGGGCAGAGACCCAGTACTTC

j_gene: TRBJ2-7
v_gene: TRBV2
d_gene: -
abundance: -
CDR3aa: CASATQLSLEQYF
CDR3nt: TGTGCCAGCGCCACCCAACTGTCCCTGGAGCAGTACTTC

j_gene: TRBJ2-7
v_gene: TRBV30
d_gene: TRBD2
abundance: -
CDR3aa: CAWSAPSGGSSYEQYF
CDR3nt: TGTGCCTGGAGTGCTCCTAGCGGGGGGAGCTCCTACGAGCAGTACTTC

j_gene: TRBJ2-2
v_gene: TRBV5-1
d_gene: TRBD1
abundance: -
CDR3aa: CASMNNRGNTGELFF
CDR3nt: TGCGCCAGCATGAATAACAGGGGAAACACCGGGGAGCTGTTTTTT

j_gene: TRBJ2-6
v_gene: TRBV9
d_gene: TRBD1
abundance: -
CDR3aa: CASTDRTGSYSGANVLTF
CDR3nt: TGTGCCAGCACCGATAGGACAGGGTCATACTCTGGGGCCAACGTCCTGACTTTC

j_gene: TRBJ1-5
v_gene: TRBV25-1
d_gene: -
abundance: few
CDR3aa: CASSTGIQPQHF
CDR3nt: TGTGCCAGCAGTACAGGAATCCAGCCCCAGCATTTT

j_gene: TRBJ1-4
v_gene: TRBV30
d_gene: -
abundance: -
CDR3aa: CAWSDRASEKLFF
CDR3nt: TGTGCCTGGAGTGACAGGGCGAGTGAAAAACTGTTTTTT

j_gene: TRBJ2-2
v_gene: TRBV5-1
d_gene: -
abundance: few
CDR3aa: CASSQDLTGELFF
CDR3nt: TGCGCCAGCAGCCAGGACCTTACCGGGGAGCTGTTTTTT

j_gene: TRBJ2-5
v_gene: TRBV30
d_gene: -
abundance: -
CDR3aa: CAWRQGGGTQYF
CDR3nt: TGTGCCTGGAGGCAGGGAGGGGGGACCCAGTACTTC

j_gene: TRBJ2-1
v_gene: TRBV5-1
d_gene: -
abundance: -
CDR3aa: CASSPMLGPSSYNEQFF
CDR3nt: TGCGCCAGCAGCCCCATGTTGGGTCCCAGCTCCTACAATGAGCAGTTCTTC

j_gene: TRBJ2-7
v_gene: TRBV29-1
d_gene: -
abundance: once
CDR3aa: CSVEEAKGYEQYF
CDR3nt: TGCAGCGTTGAAGAAGCGAAGGGCTACGAGCAGTACTTC

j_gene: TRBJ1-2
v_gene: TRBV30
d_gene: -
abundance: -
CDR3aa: CAWSVQTPNYGYTF
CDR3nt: TGTGCCTGGAGTGTGCAGACTCCTAACTATGGCTACACCTTC

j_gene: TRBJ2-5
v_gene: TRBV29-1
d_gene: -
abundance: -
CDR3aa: CSVEVQGRVGTQYF
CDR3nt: TGCAGCGTTGAAGTACAGGGCAGAGTTGGGACCCAGTACTTC

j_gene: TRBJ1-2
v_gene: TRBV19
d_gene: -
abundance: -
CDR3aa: CASSIWGNGYTF
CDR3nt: TGTGCCAGTAGTATCTGGGGGAATGGCTACACCTTC

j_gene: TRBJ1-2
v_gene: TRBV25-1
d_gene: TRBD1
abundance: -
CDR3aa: CASSEQGVGYTF
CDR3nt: TGTGCCAGCAGTGAACAGGGGGTGGGCTACACCTTC

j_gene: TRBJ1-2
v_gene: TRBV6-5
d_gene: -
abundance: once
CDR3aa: CASSYSQLYGYTF
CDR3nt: TGTGCCAGCAGTTACTCCCAGCTCTATGGCTACACCTTC

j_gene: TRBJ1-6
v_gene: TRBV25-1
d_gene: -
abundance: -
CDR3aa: CASSDRGRYSPLHF
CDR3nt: TGTGCCAGCAGTGACCGTGGGCGATATTCACCCCTCCACTTT

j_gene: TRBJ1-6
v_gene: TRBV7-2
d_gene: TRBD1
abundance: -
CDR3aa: CASSLAARGSNSPLHF
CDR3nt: TGTGCCAGCAGCTTAGCAGCCAGGGGGTCTAATTCACCCCTCCACTTT

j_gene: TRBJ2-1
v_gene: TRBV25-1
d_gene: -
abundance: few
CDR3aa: CASSEPAGVYNEQFF
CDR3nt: TGTGCCAGCAGTGAACCCGCAGGAGTTTACAATGAGCAGTTCTTC

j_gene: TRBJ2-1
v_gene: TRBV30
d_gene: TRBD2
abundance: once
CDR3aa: CAWSVLSSGSSEQFF
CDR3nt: TGTGCCTGGAGTGTACTGTCTAGCGGGAGCAGTGAGCAGTTCTTC